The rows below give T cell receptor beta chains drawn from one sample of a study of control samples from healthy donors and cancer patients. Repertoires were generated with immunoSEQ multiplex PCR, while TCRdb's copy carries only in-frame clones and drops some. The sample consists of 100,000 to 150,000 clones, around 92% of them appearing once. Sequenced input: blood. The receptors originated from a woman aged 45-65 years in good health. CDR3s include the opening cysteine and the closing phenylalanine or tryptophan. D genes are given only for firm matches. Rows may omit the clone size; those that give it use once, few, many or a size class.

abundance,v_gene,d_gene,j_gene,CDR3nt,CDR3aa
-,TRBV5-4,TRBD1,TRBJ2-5,TGTGCCAGCAGCTCCCGACAGGGAAGGGAGACCCAGTACTTC,CASSSRQGRETQYF
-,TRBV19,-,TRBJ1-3,TGTGCCAGTAGTATGGGGAGGGACTCCCCCTCTGGAAACACCATATATTTT,CASSMGRDSPSGNTIYF
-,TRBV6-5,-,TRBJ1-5,TGTGCCAGCAGGCCAGGGACTGGGAGCAATCAGCCCCAGCATTTT,CASRPGTGSNQPQHF
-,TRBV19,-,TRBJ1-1,TGTGCCAGTAGTATACAAGGTACTGAAGCTTTCTTT,CASSIQGTEAFF
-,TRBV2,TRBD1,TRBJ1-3,TGTGCCAGCAGACCATTAGGGGGCAGCGGCGTGGGAAACACCATATATTTT,CASRPLGGSGVGNTIYF
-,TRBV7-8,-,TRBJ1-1,TGTGCCAGCAGCTTAGTAGGGAACACTGAAGCTTTCTTT,CASSLVGNTEAFF
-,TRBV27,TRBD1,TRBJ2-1,TGTGCCAGCACCCGGGACAGGGGTTTCGGGAGCTCCTACAATGAGCAGTTCTTC,CASTRDRGFGSSYNEQFF
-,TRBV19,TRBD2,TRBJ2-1,TGTGCCAGTAGTATAAGCGGGATGGGCTCCTACAATGAGCAGTTCTTC,CASSISGMGSYNEQFF
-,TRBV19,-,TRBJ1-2,TGTGCCAGTAGCCCAGGGTTGGCGGACTATGGCTACACCTTC,CASSPGLADYGYTF
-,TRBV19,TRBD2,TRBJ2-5,TGTGCCAGTAGTACCCCCGGGACTAGCGGGATTGCGGAGACCCAGTACTTC,CASSTPGTSGIAETQYF
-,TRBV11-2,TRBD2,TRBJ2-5,TGTGCCAGCAGCCTAAGCGGGGGGATTCAAGAGACCCAGTACTTC,CASSLSGGIQETQYF
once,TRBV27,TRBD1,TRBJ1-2,TGTGCCAGCAGGGGCGCAGGGGGTGGCTACACCTTC,CASRGAGGGYTF
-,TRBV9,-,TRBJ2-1,TGTGCCAGCAACCCATTTCCTTGGTTCTTC,CASNPFPWFF
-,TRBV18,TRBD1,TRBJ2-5,TGTGCCAGCTCACCACTCAGTCAGGGGGCGGAAGAGACCCAGTACTTC,CASSPLSQGAEETQYF
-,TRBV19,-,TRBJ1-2,TGTGCCAGTACCTCGACAGAGGCAGGTCACTATGGCTACACCTTC,CASTSTEAGHYGYTF
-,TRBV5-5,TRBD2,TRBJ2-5,TGTGCCAGCAGCCGATTTGGGAGGGAGGGCCTGGGAGAGACCCAGTACTTC,CASSRFGREGLGETQYF
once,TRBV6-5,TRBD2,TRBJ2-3,TGTGCCAGCAGTTACGGGACTAGCGGGGACACAGATACGCAGTATTTT,CASSYGTSGDTDTQYF
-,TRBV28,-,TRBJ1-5,TGTGCCAGCGCCTACAATAGCAATCAGCCCCAGCATTTT,CASAYNSNQPQHF
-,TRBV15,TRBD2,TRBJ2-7,TGTGCCACCAGCCGGGGCGGGAGGGTCCCCTCCGAGCAGTACTTC,CATSRGGRVPSEQYF
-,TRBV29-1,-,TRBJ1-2,TGCAGCGTTGAAGGGTCTACTGGCTACACCTTC,CSVEGSTGYTF
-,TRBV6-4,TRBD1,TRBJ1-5,TGTGCCAGCAGCGCACAGGGGTCTCGGGGGCCCCAGCATTTT,CASSAQGSRGPQHF
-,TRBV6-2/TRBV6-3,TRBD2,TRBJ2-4,TGTGCCAGCAGTCCCCGGACTAGCGGGAGGGTGGACATTCAGTACTTC,CASSPRTSGRVDIQYF
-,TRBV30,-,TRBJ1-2,TGTGCCTGGAGTGCCCAGGGGATCTCTGGCTACACCTTC,CAWSAQGISGYTF
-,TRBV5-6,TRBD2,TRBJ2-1,TGTGCCAGCAGCTTCGGGGGGGCCGTTTACAATGAGCAGTTCTTC,CASSFGGAVYNEQFF
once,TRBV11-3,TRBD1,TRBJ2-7,TGTGCCAGCAGCCGATGGGACAGTAGCTCCTACGAGCAGTACTTC,CASSRWDSSSYEQYF
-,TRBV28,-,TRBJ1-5,TGTGCCAGCAGTCCAGGGGTATATCAGCCCCAGCATTTT,CASSPGVYQPQHF
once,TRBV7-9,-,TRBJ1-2,TGTGCCAGCAGCCGCGACACCTATGGCTACACCTTC,CASSRDTYGYTF
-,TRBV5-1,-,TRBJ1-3,TGCGCCAGCAGAGGGTCCTCTGGAAACACCATATATTTT,CASRGSSGNTIYF
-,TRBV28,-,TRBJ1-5,TGTGCCAGCAGTTTGCTCCGCAGGGTCAATCAGCCCCAGCATTTT,CASSLLRRVNQPQHF
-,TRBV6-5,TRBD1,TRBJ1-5,TGTGCCAGCAGAAAGACAGGGGAGGACAATCAGCCCCAGCATTTT,CASRKTGEDNQPQHF
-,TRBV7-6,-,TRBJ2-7,TGTGCCAGCAGCTTAGTTGGCTACGAGCAGTACTTC,CASSLVGYEQYF
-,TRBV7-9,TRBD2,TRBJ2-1,TGTGCCAGCAGCCCCGGACTAGCGGGAATGTCCTACAATGAGCAGTTCTTC,CASSPGLAGMSYNEQFF
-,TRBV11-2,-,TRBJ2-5,TGTGCCAGCAGCTTCGAGTACCAAGAGACCCAGTACTTC,CASSFEYQETQYF
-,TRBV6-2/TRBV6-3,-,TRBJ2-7,TGTGCCAGCAGTTACTCGGGGTCTGTTCATCACGAGCAGTACTTC,CASSYSGSVHHEQYF
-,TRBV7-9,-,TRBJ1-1,TGTGCCAGCAGCTGGGACTCGGACACTGAAGCTTTCTTT,CASSWDSDTEAFF
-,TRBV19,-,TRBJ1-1,TGTGCCAGTAGTACGGCCGGGACCCATGGGACTGAAGCTTTCTTT,CASSTAGTHGTEAFF